Included here is one T cell receptor (beta chain) sequence, with context. Its specificity is not known. V dropped 2 bases and J dropped 2 bases, with 12 bases sitting between them. The CDR3 is made up of 15 amino acids. Germline V CDR1 and CDR2: SGHTA, FQGTGA. TCRdb reanalysed the RT-PCR reads using MiXCR and keeps one entry per CDR3 protein. The table has fewer than 800,000 distinct CDR3 sequences, about a sixth seen once. The data originate from a study of response to subunit inactivated influenza vaccine. Study-wide results and caveats: That few new T cells are recruited by each seasonal influenza vaccination was the authors' suggestion.

The specimen was PBMCs from blood, collected about 12 days after vaccination. This TCR was recovered from a man aged 50-59 years who received an inactivated influenza vaccine. The chain uses TRBV7-3 and TRBJ2-5, with D uncertain. The CDR3: CASSLSPSLQETQYF. CDR3 in DNA: TGTGCCAGCAGCTTATCTCCGTCCCTTCAAGAGACCCAGTACTTC.